This record looks at one T cell receptor (beta chain) sequence and its context. Its antigen is not known. The data stem from a study of T and B cells in COVID-19 patients. At the level of the study: Blood was sampled from COVID-19 patients who were either actively infected or recovered. Of under 25 active-infection patients, under 15 were critically ill with mechanical ventilation or extracorporeal membrane oxygenation.

General study points: Patients with COVID-19 reportedly showed strongly skewed T cell receptor beta variable and joining gene usage. Sorted SARS-CoV-2-responsive or tetramer+ T cells and CD4+, regulatory and CD8+ subsets were not yet sequenced.

BIOMED2 TRB-A/B primer pools were used in multiplex TRB PCR. TCRdb analysed the multiplex PCR reads with MiXCR anew, one entry per CDR3 protein. Among 13,000 or so distinct CDR3 sequences, roughly 28% were seen once, and the ten largest hold approximately 7%. From blood, roughly 220-550 ng of genomic DNA served as TRB template. This CDR3 has 16 residues. V was clipped by 5 bases and J by 5 bases; unmatched bases: 9. Per germline, CDR1 SGHNT and CDR2 YYREEE (reference sequence). This chain uses TRBV5-4 with TRBJ2-3; 12 bases align to TRBD2. Input material: blood. This receptor was obtained from a human donor who had recovered from COVID-19. The CDR3 region is CASSNLAGGPGDTQYF. Here the CDR3 DNA reads TGTGCCAGCAGTAACCTAGCGGGAGGGCCCGGAGATACGCAGTATTTT. The full variable domain, completed using reference TRBV5-4 and TRBJ2-3, is ETGVTQSPTHLIKTRGQQVTLRCSSQSGHNTVSWYQQALGQGPQFIFQYYREEENGRGNFPPRFSGLQFPNYSSELNVNALELDDSALYLCASSNLAGGPGDTQYFGPGTRLTVL.